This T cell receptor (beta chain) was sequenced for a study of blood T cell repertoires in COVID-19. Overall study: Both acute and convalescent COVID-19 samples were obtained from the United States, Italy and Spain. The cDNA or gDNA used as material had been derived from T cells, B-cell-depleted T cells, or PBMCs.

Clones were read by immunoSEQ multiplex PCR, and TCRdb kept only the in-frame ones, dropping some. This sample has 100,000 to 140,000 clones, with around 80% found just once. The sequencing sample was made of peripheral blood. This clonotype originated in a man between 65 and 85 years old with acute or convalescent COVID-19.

CDR3 in DNA: TGTGCCAGCTGTACAGGCGATCAGCCCCAGCATTTT. It encodes CASCTGDQPQHF. The chain joins TRBV7-9 to TRBJ1-5; perhaps TRBD1 as D (5 bases). The CDR3 sequence is 12 residues long. Trimming took off 8 bases at V and 5 bases at J, with 10 bases between the two ends. CDR1 is SEHNR and CDR2 is FQNEAQ in the germline V gene (reference sequence).